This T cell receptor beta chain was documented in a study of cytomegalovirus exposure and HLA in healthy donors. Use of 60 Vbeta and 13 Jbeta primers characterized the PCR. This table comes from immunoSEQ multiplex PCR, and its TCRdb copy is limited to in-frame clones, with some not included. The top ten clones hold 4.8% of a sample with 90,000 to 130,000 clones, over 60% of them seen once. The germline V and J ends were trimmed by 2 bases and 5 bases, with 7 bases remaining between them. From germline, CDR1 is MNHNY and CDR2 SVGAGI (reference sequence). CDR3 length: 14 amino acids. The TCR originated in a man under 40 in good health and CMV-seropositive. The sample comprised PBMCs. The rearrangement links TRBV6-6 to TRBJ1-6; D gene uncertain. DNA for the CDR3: TGTGCCAGCAGTTACGGAGGAGATAATTCACCCCTCCACTTT. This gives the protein CASSYGGDNSPLHF.